A single sample is the source of the 23 T cell receptor beta chains below, sequenced in a study of T cell changes during pregnancy in multiple sclerosis. Clones were sequenced by immunoSEQ multiplex PCR, and TCRdb holds only the in-frame ones, with some missing. The sample lists about 40,000 clones; 75% to 90% were seen once. Source: peripheral blood, taken in the first trimester of pregnancy. Receptor source: a female donor in good health, enrolled as a control in a pregnancy study.

This rearrangement joins TRBV5-6 to TRBJ2-5; D is unresolved. Germline V gene data show CDR1 as SGHDT and CDR2 as YYEEEE. Trimming removed 0 bases at V and 5 bases at J, with 8 bases between. The CDR3 has 13 amino acids. As DNA, the CDR3 is TGTGCCAGCAGCTTGGGGCGGTGGGAGACCCAGTACTTC. It specifies CASSLGRWETQYF.

This clone was observed a single time. The CDR3 DNA sequence: TGTGCCAGCAGCTTAGCGGCGGGGTCCGGTGAGCAGTTCTTC. It is translated as CASSLAAGSGEQFF. The rearrangement links TRBV7-6 to TRBJ2-1; possible D gene TRBD2, 6 bases. V was clipped by 0 bases and J by 9 bases, with 12 bases between them. The CDR3 has 14 amino acids. Germline-derived CDR1 and CDR2 are SGHVS and FNYEAQ.

The CDR3 sequence is CASSSTGSIAKNIQYF. Written as DNA, the CDR3 is TGTGCCAGCAGTTCAACAGGGTCCATAGCCAAAAACATTCAGTACTTC. J is TRBJ2-4 and V is TRBV6-5, with a tentative D call TRBD1 (6 bases). Trimming cost V 4 bases and J 0 bases, with 13 bases left between them. The CDR3 runs to 16 residues. CDR1 is MNHEY, CDR2 SVGAGI, per germline.

The chain recombines TRBV19 with TRBJ1-5; D perhaps matches TRBD1 (5 bases). Germline CDR1 reads LNHDA; CDR2 reads SQIVND (reference sequence). CDR3 length: 14 amino acids. Trimming took 5 bases from V and 3 from J, leaving 11 bases between them. The CDR3 region is CASSEAGVNQPQHF. DNA of the CDR3: TGTGCCAGTAGTGAGGCGGGGGTCAATCAGCCCCAGCATTTT. Supplemented by reference TRBV19 and TRBJ1-5, the full variable domain reads DGGITQSPKYLFRKEGQNVTLSCEQNLNHDAMYWYRQDPGQGLRLIYYSQIVNDFQKGDIAEGYSVSREKKESFPLTVTSAQKNPTAFYLCASSEAGVNQPQHFGDGTRLSIL.

The chain is built from TRBV11-3 and TRBJ2-2, with D possibly TRBD1 on 5 matching bases. This CDR3 is built from 14 residues. V gave up 4 bases and J gave up 4 bases, with 10 bases separating them. CDR1 is SGHNT and CDR2 is YENEEA in the germline V gene. The CDR3 loop reads CASSSTQGTGELFF. The CDR3 DNA reads TGTGCCAGCAGCTCGACTCAGGGCACCGGGGAGCTGTTTTTT.

This rearrangement joins TRBV7-2 to TRBJ1-1; weak D call: TRBD1 (5 bases). The V end lost 3 bases, the J end lost 10 bases, and 21 bases lay between the germline ends. From germline, CDR1 is SGHTA and CDR2 FQGNSA. This CDR3 spans 15 amino acids. CDR3 residues: CASSFSQGPGFGAFF. The CDR3 DNA reads TGTGCCAGCAGCTTTTCGCAGGGCCCTGGGTTCGGAGCTTTCTTT.

V gene TRBV7-2 combines with J gene TRBJ1-2; D not certain. The CDR3 is 14 amino acids. The germline gives CDR1 SGHTA, CDR2 FQGNSA. With 1 base removed from V and 3 bases from J, the gap between germline ends came to 9 bases. DNA for the CDR3: TGTGCCAGCAGCTTAGAGGCAGGTGACTATGGCTACACCTTC. Translating it yields CASSLEAGDYGYTF.

V and J are TRBV30 and TRBJ1-2, with TRBD1 matching 7 bases. Per germline, CDR1 GTSNPN and CDR2 SVGIG (reference sequence). This CDR3 is built from 15 residues. V dropped 3 bases and J dropped 2; count of bases not matched to a gene: 9. CDR3 nucleotide sequence: TGTGCCTGGAGCCGCCCAGGGGGTATAAACTATGGCTACACCTTC. This codes for CAWSRPGGINYGYTF.

This chain uses TRBV7-9 with TRBJ1-6, with D unresolved. V gave up 4 bases and J gave up 0 bases, with 10 bases separating them. The CDR3 loop spans 16 amino acids. Per germline, CDR1 SEHNR and CDR2 FQNEAQ (reference sequence). Written as DNA, the CDR3 is TGTGCCAGCAGCTCATCCGGGAGCTCCTATAATTCACCCCTCCACTTT. As protein: CASSSSGSSYNSPLHF.

The rearrangement links TRBV10-3 to TRBJ2-7; no clear D. Germline CDR1 is ENHRY and CDR2 is SYGVKD. The CDR3 covers 13 residues. The V end lost 6 bases, the J end lost 2 bases, and 11 bases lay between the germline ends. In DNA form, the CDR3 reads TGTGCCATCAGACCGGGTGGAACCTACGAGCAGTACTTC. Translation gives CAIRPGGTYEQYF.

The table lists this clone with a few counts. This sequence joins TRBV30 and TRBJ1-6, with D uncertain. Germline-derived CDR1 and CDR2 are GTSNPN and SVGIG (reference sequence). The CDR3 covers 14 residues. The ends were cut back, 0 bases at V and 5 bases at J, with 8 bases in the middle. CDR3 sequence: CAWSVKQDNSPLHF. The CDR3 DNA is TGTGCCTGGAGTGTAAAACAAGATAATTCACCCCTCCACTTT.

The chain has TRBV28 and TRBJ2-3, with 10 bases matching TRBD1. V lost 10 bases, J lost 4 bases, and 11 bases stayed unmatched. CDR3 length: 15 amino acids. Germline V lookup: CDR1 MDHEN, CDR2 SYDVKM. CDR3 in DNA: TGTGCCATTTCCATCCGGGACAGGGGAGCAGATACGCAGTATTTT. Residues: CAISIRDRGADTQYF.

The chain combines TRBV5-6 with TRBJ2-5, with D possibly TRBD1 on 6 matching bases. The CDR3 extends over 16 amino acids. V lost 4 bases and J lost 0, with 16 bases in between. The germline V gene has CDR1 SGHDT and CDR2 YYEEEE. This CDR3 is CASSKGGRTYQETQYF. In DNA form, the CDR3 reads TGTGCCAGCAGCAAAGGGGGACGGACCTACCAAGAGACCCAGTACTTC.

The chain links TRBV5-4 to TRBJ2-7; maybe TRBD2 (6 bases). The germline V and J ends were trimmed by 4 bases and 3 bases, with 17 bases remaining between them. The CDR3 runs 15 residues. Germline V gene lookup returns CDR1 SGHNT and CDR2 YYREEE (reference sequence). The CDR3, as DNA: TGTGCCAGCAGCGGGGACTCTCTCAGCTTCTACGAGCAGTACTTC. Translation gives CASSGDSLSFYEQYF.

This chain uses TRBV27 with TRBJ1-2; TRBD1 might be the D (6 bases). The V gene's germline CDR1 is MNHEY and CDR2 SMNVEV (reference sequence). V was trimmed by 5 bases and J by 3 bases, leaving 10 bases between them. CDR3 length: 13 residues. DNA for the CDR3: TGTGCCAGCAGTGCCAGGGGCGACTATGGCTACACCTTC. Amino acids: CASSARGDYGYTF.

The J gene is TRBJ1-2, the V gene TRBV19; the D gene is possibly TRBD1 (5 bases). V lost 7 bases, J lost 3 bases, and 18 bases lay in between. The CDR3 consists of 15 residues. Germline V CDR1 and CDR2: LNHDA, SQIVND (reference sequence). The CDR3 DNA reads as TGTGCCAGTATTCAGACGGGGGGGTCGGACTATGGCTACACCTTC. It encodes CASIQTGGSDYGYTF.

Worth noting for this clone: The junction departs from the called germline gene at one end, perhaps through a read error. The rearrangement uses TRBV7-7 and TRBJ2-3, with D possibly matching TRBD2 (5 bases). The CDR3 consists of 14 residues. Per germline, CDR1 SSHAT and CDR2 FNYEAQ (reference sequence). CDR3 in DNA: TGTGCTAGCAGCCCCGGTAGCGTCACAGATACGCAGTATTTT. Its protein product is CASSPGSVTDTQYF.

This clone was detected once. This rearrangement joins TRBV28 to TRBJ1-5; possibly TRBD1 for D (5 bases). The CDR3 is 13 residues long. Germline CDR1 is MDHEN and CDR2 is SYDVKM. CDR3 loop: CAAGMNSNQPQHF. The CDR3 DNA reads as TGTGCAGCAGGGATGAATAGCAATCAGCCCCAGCATTTT.

This chain uses TRBV7-2 with TRBJ2-7; the match to TRBD1 covers 9 bases. The length of the CDR3 is 19 residues. V was clipped by 0 bases and J by 7 bases; unmatched bases: 19. Germline CDR1 reads SGHTA; CDR2 reads FQGNSA. This chain's CDR3 is CASSLAPLGTGGSPLEQYF. In DNA, the CDR3 is TGTGCCAGCAGCTTAGCACCCCTCGGAACAGGGGGCTCCCCCCTAGAGCAGTACTTC.

The chain uses TRBV2 and TRBJ1-2; D is possibly TRBD1 (5 bases). Trimming stripped 4 bases from V and 7 bases from J, with 16 bases between. The germline gives CDR1 SNHLY, CDR2 FYNNEI. This CDR3 is 14 amino acids long. CDR3 nucleotide sequence: TGTGCCAGCAGTGCACGAACAGGATTGGGTGGCTACACCTTC. It codes for CASSARTGLGGYTF. Full variable domain (outside the CDR3, taken from reference TRBV2 and TRBJ1-2): EPEVTQTPSHQVTQMGQEVILRCVPISNHLYFYWYRQILGQKVEFLVSFYNNEISEKSEIFDDQFSVERPDGSNFTLKIRSTKLEDSAMYFCASSARTGLGGYTFGSGTRLTVV.

CDR3 coding DNA: TGCGCCAGCTTACCTCGGACTGGAGCAACTAATGAAAAACTGTTTTTT. This gives the protein CASLPRTGATNEKLFF. The rearrangement joins TRBV10-2 to TRBJ1-4; no definite D call. The CDR3 is 16 residues long. V lost 8 bases, J lost 0 bases, and 16 bases lay in between. Germline V gene data show CDR1 as WSHSY and CDR2 as SAAADI.

V usage is TRBV7-4 and J usage is TRBJ1-5; 10 nucleotides line up with TRBD1. The J segment lost 0 bases and the V segment lost 5 bases, leaving 13 bases of the junction unmatched. The CDR3 has 19 residues. Germline V lookup: CDR1 SGHVT, CDR2 SQSDAQ. CDR3 amino acids: CASSQRDRGWGSSNQPQHF. CDR3 coding DNA: TGTGCCAGCAGCCAAAGGGACAGGGGATGGGGTTCTAGCAATCAGCCCCAGCATTTT.

The chain employs TRBV6-5 and TRBJ2-2; D ambiguous. CDR1 is MNHEY, CDR2 SVGAGI, per germline. V was trimmed by 6 bases and J by 3 bases, leaving 11 bases between them. The CDR3 spans 14 residues. CDR3 nucleotides: TGTGCCAGCAGCGGCGACTCTCACACCGGGGAGCTGTTTTTT. Translating gives CASSGDSHTGELFF.